These 24 T cell receptor beta chains were all obtained from the same sample, sequenced in a study of blood T cell repertoires in COVID-19. The repertoire was sequenced with immunoSEQ multiplex PCR; TCRdb's copy has only in-frame clones and lacks some. The table lists over 200,000 clones, about 70% of them singletons. Material: peripheral blood. These receptors all stem from a woman at least 80 years old with acute or convalescent COVID-19.

This clone was seen a single time. This sequence joins TRBV28 and TRBJ1-5; D might be TRBD1 (5 bases). CDR1 is MDHEN, CDR2 SYDVKM, per germline. V lost 5 bases and J 0 bases, leaving 8 bases between the germline ends. CDR3 size: 14 residues. CDR3: CASSQTVSNQPQHF. CDR3 nucleotides: TGTGCCAGCAGTCAGACAGTTAGCAATCAGCCCCAGCATTTT.

The chain joins TRBV12-3 or TRBV12-4 to TRBJ1-6; D remains unclear. V dropped 8 bases and J dropped 10 bases, with 15 bases sitting between them. The CDR3 totals 13 residues. The CDR3 loop reads CASGSRRDSPLHF. The CDR3 DNA reads TGTGCCAGCGGCTCCCGGAGAGACTCACCCCTCCACTTT.

The V and J genes are TRBV6-5 and TRBJ2-7; D is possibly TRBD1 (7 bases). This CDR3 spans 14 amino acids. V shed 8 bases and J shed 3 bases, with 17 bases lying between them. CDR1 and CDR2 from the germline V gene are MNHEY and SVGAGI. CDR3: CASGRTGLFYEQYF. Written as DNA, the CDR3 is TGTGCCAGCGGGAGGACAGGACTATTCTACGAGCAGTACTTC.

The rearrangement uses TRBV2 and TRBJ1-6; 11 nucleotides line up with TRBD1. The CDR3 is made up of 17 amino acids. Germline CDR1 SNHLY, CDR2 FYNNEI. The trim removed 4 bases at V and 3 bases at J, leaving 5 bases unmatched. The CDR3 is CASSVSGTGGYNSPLHF. The CDR3 DNA sequence: TGTGCCAGCAGTGTATCCGGGACAGGGGGCTATAATTCACCCCTCCACTTT. Full variable domain (rest looked up from reference TRBV2 and TRBJ1-6): EPEVTQTPSHQVTQMGQEVILRCVPISNHLYFYWYRQILGQKVEFLVSFYNNEISEKSEIFDDQFSVERPDGSNFTLKIRSTKLEDSAMYFCASSVSGTGGYNSPLHFGNGTRLTVT.

The V call is TRBV14, the J call TRBJ2-2, with TRBD1 identical over 9 bases. The CDR3 contains 19 residues. Germline loops: CDR1 SGHDN, CDR2 FVKESK. With V trimmed by 0 bases and J by 0 bases, 8 bases remained unmatched. In DNA form, the CDR3 reads TGTGCCAGCAGCCAAGATTTCGGGACAGGGCAGACGAACACCGGGGAGCTGTTTTTT. Translating gives CASSQDFGTGQTNTGELFF.

This clone was seen once. Other DNA sequences from this sample encode an identical CDR3 as well. The chain employs TRBV5-4 and TRBJ2-1; 8 bases line up with TRBD2. The trim removed 2 bases at V and 0 bases at J, leaving 4 bases unmatched. This CDR3 region has 16 residues. In germline, CDR1 is SGHNT, CDR2 YYREEE (reference sequence). The CDR3 is CASSLVSGGSYNEQFF. CDR3 sequence (DNA): TGTGCCAGCAGCTTAGTAAGCGGGGGCTCCTACAATGAGCAGTTCTTC.

The chain combines TRBV6-1 with TRBJ2-5, with 16 bases that match TRBD2. The CDR3 is made up of 19 amino acids. Germline CDR1 reads MNHNS; CDR2 reads SASEGT. V shed 1 base, J shed 5 bases, and the junction held 10 bases outside the gene matches. The CDR3 here is CASSEVISGLAGGLETQYF. The CDR3 region has the DNA TGTGCCAGCAGTGAAGTCATTTCGGGACTAGCGGGGGGGTTGGAGACCCAGTACTTC.

V and J are TRBV2 and TRBJ1-1, with 8 bases matching TRBD1. Germline V gene data show CDR1 as SNHLY and CDR2 as FYNNEI. The V gene end was trimmed by 3 bases and the J gene end by 3 bases; junction bases not matched to a gene: 3. CDR3 length: 14 residues. The CDR3: CASSDRTGYTEAFF. The CDR3 nucleotides are TGTGCCAGCAGTGATAGGACAGGGTACACTGAAGCTTTCTTT.

The chain has TRBV6-1 and TRBJ1-5; D possibly corresponds to TRBD1 (6 bases). Looked up from germline, CDR1 is MNHNS and CDR2 is SASEGT. CDR3 size: 14 residues. Trimming removed 6 bases at V and 4 bases at J, with 13 bases between. The CDR3 DNA follows: TGTGCCAGCAGCACGCAACAGGGAAATCAGCCCCAGCATTTT. This codes for CASSTQQGNQPQHF.

The chain carries TRBV5-4 and TRBJ2-1, with 10 bases identical to TRBD2. The germline CDR1 and CDR2 sequences are SGHNT and YYREEE (reference sequence). The length of the CDR3 is 16 residues. The ends lost 3 bases at V and 3 bases at J; junction bases unmatched: 6. CDR3 protein: CASSSPPSGGYNEQFF. As DNA, the CDR3 is TGTGCCAGCAGCTCCCCCCCTAGCGGGGGCTACAATGAGCAGTTCTTC.

The V gene is TRBV7-9, the J gene TRBJ2-7; D is unresolved. Germline V gene data show CDR1 as SEHNR and CDR2 as FQNEAQ (reference sequence). The length of the CDR3 is 11 residues. Trimming left V 5 bases short and J 3 bases short, with 5 bases between. CDR3 sequence (DNA): TGTGCCAGCAGCCTTAACTACGAGCAGTACTTC. Translation: CASSLNYEQYF.

The V call is TRBV19, the J call TRBJ2-3; 11 bases agree with TRBD2. J was trimmed by 6 bases and V by 7 bases; bases with no gene match: 9. The V gene's germline CDR1 is LNHDA and CDR2 SQIVND (reference sequence). There are 15 residues in the CDR3. This CDR3 is CASTPLAGGADTQYF. The DNA of the CDR3 is TGTGCCAGTACCCCGCTAGCGGGAGGCGCCGATACGCAGTATTTT.

For the CDR3, the DNA is TGTGCCAGCAGGTCGGGACTAGCGGGTTACAATGAGCAGTTCTTC. This translates into CASRSGLAGYNEQFF. The J gene is TRBJ2-1, the V gene TRBV25-1; 12 nucleotides align to TRBD2. The CDR3 contains 15 residues. Unmatched junction bases numbered 4, after V lost 6 bases and J lost 4 bases. CDR1 is MGHDK, CDR2 SYGVNS, per germline.

V is TRBV6-5 and J is TRBJ1-2; TRBD1 is a possible D gene (6 bases). The CDR3 length is 15 residues. Trimming stripped 6 bases from V and 5 bases from J, with 19 bases between. Per germline, CDR1 MNHEY and CDR2 SVGAGI. In DNA form, the CDR3 reads TGTGCCAGCAGCCCCCCGGGGGGCAGGATGTATGGCTACACCTTC. Its translation: CASSPPGGRMYGYTF.

The chain couples TRBV2 to TRBJ2-3; 9 nucleotides line up with TRBD1. The CDR3 runs 13 residues. CDR1 is SNHLY and CDR2 is FYNNEI in the germline V gene. V lost 9 bases and J lost 2; bases outside the gene matches: 3. CDR3 residues: CARRDRVTDTQYF. The CDR3 DNA is TGTGCCAGGCGGGACAGGGTCACAGATACGCAGTATTTT.

The V call is TRBV20-1, the J call TRBJ2-5; no clear D gene. Germline CDR1 reads DFQATT; CDR2 reads SNEGSKA (reference sequence). The V gene lost 2 bases and the J gene lost 5 bases, with 3 bases spanning the gap. The CDR3 consists of 10 residues. The CDR3 sequence: CSARSETQYF. The CDR3, as DNA: TGCAGTGCTAGATCGGAGACCCAGTACTTC.

V usage is TRBV10-3 and J usage is TRBJ2-1; 11 nucleotides match TRBD2. The J segment lost 8 bases and the V segment lost 6 bases, leaving 9 bases of the junction unmatched. Germline V gives CDR1 ENHRY, CDR2 SYGVKD. CDR3 length equals 15 residues. CDR3 nucleotide sequence: TGTGCCATCAGCCCAACTAGCGGGAGTATGGATGAGCAGTTCTTC. Translating gives CAISPTSGSMDEQFF.

This chain uses TRBV6-2 or TRBV6-3 with TRBJ2-3; TRBD2 agrees at 8 bases. J was trimmed by 9 bases and V by 5 bases; bases with no gene match: 13. The germline CDR1 and CDR2 sequences are MNHEY and SVGEGT. CDR3 length equals 15 residues. CDR3 in amino acids: CASSDAGLARHTQYF. Here the CDR3 DNA reads TGTGCCAGCAGTGACGCTGGACTAGCTCGCCACACGCAGTATTTT.

The rearrangement links TRBV19 to TRBJ2-5, with D unclear. The V gene lost 3 bases and the J gene lost 2 bases, with 10 bases spanning the gap. This CDR3 region has 14 residues. Germline assignment: CDR1 LNHDA and CDR2 SQIVND (reference sequence). The CDR3 DNA sequence: TGTGCCAGTAGTATTGCGTCTGTTCAAGAGACCCAGTACTTC. As protein: CASSIASVQETQYF.

V and J are TRBV5-1 and TRBJ1-4; 7 nucleotides match TRBD1. Per the germline V gene, CDR1 is SGHRS and CDR2 is YFSETQ. CDR3 length: 15 amino acids. V shed 4 bases and J 5 bases; nucleotides not matched to a gene: 8. CDR3 bases: TGCGCCAGCAGCAGACAGGGTCTCGGAAATGAAAAACTGTTTTTT. It translates to CASSRQGLGNEKLFF.

V gene TRBV5-6 combines with J gene TRBJ2-5; maybe TRBD2 (6 bases). The CDR3 consists of 15 residues. Trimming left V 4 bases short and J 1 base short, with 14 bases between. The germline gives CDR1 SGHDT, CDR2 YYEEEE. CDR3 sequence: CASSPRGRPQETQYF. The CDR3 DNA reads TGTGCCAGCAGCCCCCGGGGGAGACCCCAAGAGACCCAGTACTTC.

The CDR3 here is CASSLGQQLQAFF. As DNA, the CDR3 is TGTGCCAGCAGCTTAGGTCAACAGCTTCAAGCTTTCTTT. The chain joins TRBV11-2 to TRBJ1-1; D remains ambiguous. CDR1 and CDR2 (germline): SGHAT, FQNNGV. The CDR3 contains 13 residues. V lost 1 base and J lost 9, with 12 bases in between.

The V call is TRBV12-3 or TRBV12-4, the J call TRBJ2-1; 8 bases agree with TRBD2. Germline trimming cut 6 bases from V and 10 bases from J; bases unmatched to any gene: 2. The CDR3 runs 11 residues. CDR3: CASRASGEQFF. Here the CDR3 DNA reads TGTGCCAGCAGGGCTAGCGGGGAGCAGTTCTTC.

This clone was counted between two and nine times. This chain joins TRBV6-5 and TRBJ2-7; a weak D match, TRBD1 (6 bases). This CDR3 has 12 amino acids. Trimming removed 10 bases at V and 4 bases at J, with 14 bases between. Germline loops: CDR1 MNHEY, CDR2 SVGAGI. The CDR3 protein is CATRGRGYEQYF. Written as DNA, the CDR3 is TGTGCCACCAGGGGCAGGGGATACGAGCAGTACTTC.